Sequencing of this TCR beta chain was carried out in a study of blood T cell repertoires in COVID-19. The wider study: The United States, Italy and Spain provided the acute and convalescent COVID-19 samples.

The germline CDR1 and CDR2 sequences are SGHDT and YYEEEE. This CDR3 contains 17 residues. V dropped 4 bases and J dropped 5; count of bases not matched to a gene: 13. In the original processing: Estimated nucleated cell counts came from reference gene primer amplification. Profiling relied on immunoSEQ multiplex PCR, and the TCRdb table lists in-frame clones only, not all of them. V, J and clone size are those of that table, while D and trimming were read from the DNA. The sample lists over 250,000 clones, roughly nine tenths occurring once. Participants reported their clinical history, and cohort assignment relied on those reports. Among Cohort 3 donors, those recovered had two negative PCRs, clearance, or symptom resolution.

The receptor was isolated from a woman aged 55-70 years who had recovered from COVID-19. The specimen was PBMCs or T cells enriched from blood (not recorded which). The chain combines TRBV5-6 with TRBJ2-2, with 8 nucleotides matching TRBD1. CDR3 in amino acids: CASSPTRGRFLTGELFF. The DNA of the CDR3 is TGTGCCAGCAGCCCGACCAGGGGGCGATTTTTAACCGGGGAGCTGTTTTTT.